Listed here are 9 T cell receptor beta chains from one sample, sequenced in a study of technical replicates of blood from a few donors. Produced via immunoSEQ multiplex PCR; TCRdb's table is partial and in-frame only. In the table there are roughly 80,000 clones, 96% of which are singletons. Sequencing was performed on T cells isolated from PBMCs. These receptor sequences come from a human donor in good health.

The V gene is TRBV6-5, the J gene TRBJ2-7; 8 bases are shared with TRBD1. Germline trimming cut 7 bases from V and 3 bases from J; bases unmatched to any gene: 11. This CDR3 contains 15 residues. Germline CDR1 reads MNHEY; CDR2 reads SVGAGI. The CDR3, as DNA: TGTGCCAGCACCAGATCCGGGACAGGTGGCTACGAGCAGTACTTC. Protein: CASTRSGTGGYEQYF.

The chain is built from TRBV7-8 and TRBJ2-3; 9 bases map to TRBD2. V lost 5 bases, J lost 0 bases, and 3 bases stayed unmatched. Germline CDR1 and CDR2: SGHVS and FQNEAQ. This CDR3 has 15 residues. CDR3 in DNA: TGTGCCAGCAGCCGAGCGGGGGGTAGCACAGATACGCAGTATTTT. It translates to CASSRAGGSTDTQYF.

The table lists this clone with a count of one. The chain employs TRBV6-1 and TRBJ2-7; weak D call: TRBD1 (5 bases). Germline loops: CDR1 MNHNS, CDR2 SASEGT. This CDR3 is 14 amino acids long. Trimming pared 9 bases from V and 0 bases from J, leaving 15 bases between. CDR3 protein: CASLWGPDSYEQYF. The DNA for the CDR3 is TGTGCCAGTTTGTGGGGCCCAGACTCCTACGAGCAGTACTTC.

The V call is TRBV27, the J call TRBJ1-5, with TRBD1 as a possible D gene (6 bases). The V gene lost 6 bases and the J gene lost 4 bases, with 16 bases spanning the gap. Germline V gene lookup returns CDR1 MNHEY and CDR2 SMNVEV (reference sequence). CDR3 size: 15 residues. CDR3 sequence reads: CASRRNGQLNQPQHF. DNA for the CDR3: TGTGCCAGCAGAAGAAATGGACAGCTTAATCAGCCCCAGCATTTT.

The chain couples TRBV5-4 to TRBJ2-1; 7 positions agree with TRBD2. This CDR3 region has 15 residues. The junction had 7 bases not matched to a gene; V was cut back by 0 bases and J by 7 bases. Per the germline V gene, CDR1 is SGHNT and CDR2 is YYREEE (reference sequence). The CDR3 is CASSLDSGEFNEQFF. CDR3 nucleotides: TGTGCCAGCAGCTTGGACAGCGGGGAATTTAATGAGCAGTTCTTC.

This clone was counted only a few times. The chain links TRBV9 to TRBJ1-1, with TRBD1 matching over 9 bases. This CDR3 is 17 amino acids long. Looked up from germline, CDR1 is SGDLS and CDR2 is YYNGEE. The V gene end was trimmed by 0 bases and the J gene end by 3 bases; junction bases not matched to a gene: 9. Here the CDR3 reads CASSVGIGDREDTEAFF. The CDR3 DNA reads TGTGCCAGCAGCGTAGGTATAGGGGACAGGGAAGACACTGAAGCTTTCTTT.

This clone came up once. This chain joins TRBV7-9 and TRBJ2-7; D might be TRBD2 (6 bases). Germline assignment: CDR1 SEHNR and CDR2 FQNEAQ (reference sequence). The CDR3 covers 15 residues. V lost 5 bases and J 6 bases, leaving 20 bases between the germline ends. CDR3 in amino acids: CASSPGGIGGVEQYF. The CDR3 DNA follows: TGTGCCAGCAGCCCAGGTGGGATAGGAGGGGTCGAGCAGTACTTC.

The chain recombines TRBV4-2 with TRBJ2-5; TRBD2 is a possible D gene (5 bases). Germline-derived CDR1 and CDR2 are LGHNA and YNFKEQ. Trimming left V 1 base short and J 4 bases short, with 7 bases between. CDR3 length: 13 residues. CDR3 residues: CASSQGESETQYF. CDR3 nucleotides: TGTGCCAGCAGCCAAGGGGAGTCAGAGACCCAGTACTTC.

The chain employs TRBV9 and TRBJ2-2; maybe TRBD2 (6 bases). CDR3 size: 15 residues. Germline V gene data show CDR1 as SGDLS and CDR2 as YYNGEE. Trimming left V 0 bases short and J 6 bases short, with 12 bases between. For the CDR3, the DNA is TGTGCCAGCAGCGTAGTTTCTAGCGCAGCCGGGGAGCTGTTTTTT. Translated, it gives CASSVVSSAAGELFF.